A selection of T cell receptor beta chains follows, all from one sample in a study of response to subunit inactivated influenza vaccine. Each CDR3 protein gets one entry after TCRdb re-called the RT-PCR reads with MiXCR. The table includes 450,000 to 550,000 distinct CDR3 sequences, around 25% detected once. The sequencing used CD4+ T cells sorted from PBMCs, collected roughly 5 days after vaccination. Every receptor here comes from a man aged 50 to 59 who received an inactivated influenza vaccine. CDR3s include the opening cysteine and the closing phenylalanine or tryptophan. The order of the fields is V gene, J gene, clone size, D gene, CDR3 protein, CDR3 DNA. D genes are given only for firm matches. Where a row states a size, it is once, few, many or the class of an expanded clone; other rows omit it.

v_gene: TRBV7-9; j_gene: TRBJ1-1; abundance: few; d_gene: NA; CDR3aa: CASSLGQGRLDTEAFF; CDR3nt: TGTGCCAGCAGCTTAGGCCAGGGGAGGTTGGACACTGAAGCTTTCTTT
v_gene: TRBV6-1; j_gene: TRBJ2-7; abundance: NA; d_gene: TRBD2; CDR3aa: CASSSTSGRVNEQYF; CDR3nt: TGTGCCAGCAGCTCGACTAGCGGGAGGGTGAACGAGCAGTACTTC
v_gene: TRBV30; j_gene: TRBJ2-2; abundance: many; d_gene: NA; CDR3aa: CAWSVARNTGELFF; CDR3nt: TGTGCCTGGAGTGTAGCGAGGAACACCGGGGAGCTGTTTTTT
v_gene: TRBV10-3; j_gene: TRBJ2-2; abundance: NA; d_gene: NA; CDR3aa: CAISEGGTGELFF; CDR3nt: TGTGCCATCAGTGAGGGGGGGACCGGGGAGCTGTTTTTT
v_gene: TRBV28; j_gene: TRBJ1-1; abundance: few; d_gene: TRBD1; CDR3aa: CASSLWGDRGTEAFF; CDR3nt: TGTGCCAGCAGTTTATGGGGGGACAGGGGTACTGAAGCTTTCTTT
v_gene: TRBV5-1; j_gene: TRBJ2-7; abundance: few; d_gene: TRBD2; CDR3aa: CASSLAASGRNEQYF; CDR3nt: TGCGCCAGCAGCTTGGCGGCTAGCGGGAGAAACGAGCAGTACTTC
v_gene: TRBV6-5; j_gene: TRBJ2-7; abundance: NA; d_gene: NA; CDR3aa: CASSYFGSSYEQYF; CDR3nt: TGTGCCAGCAGTTACTTCGGGAGCTCCTACGAGCAGTACTTC
v_gene: TRBV28; j_gene: TRBJ1-5; abundance: NA; d_gene: TRBD1; CDR3aa: CASSLGTGQGQPQHF; CDR3nt: TGTGCCAGCAGTTTAGGGACAGGGCAGGGTCAGCCCCAGCATTTT
v_gene: TRBV20-1; j_gene: TRBJ2-3; abundance: many; d_gene: TRBD1; CDR3aa: CSARDVSRTGPTDTQYF; CDR3nt: TGCAGTGCTAGAGATGTGTCTCGGACAGGGCCCACAGATACGCAGTATTTT
v_gene: TRBV7-2; j_gene: TRBJ2-7; abundance: NA; d_gene: TRBD2; CDR3aa: CASSSWRGGAYEQYF; CDR3nt: TGTGCCAGCAGCTCCTGGCGGGGGGGCGCATACGAGCAGTACTTC
v_gene: TRBV7-9; j_gene: TRBJ1-6; abundance: NA; d_gene: TRBD1; CDR3aa: CASSQLGGIRGNSPLHF; CDR3nt: TGTGCCAGCAGCCAACTGGGGGGAATCAGGGGGAATTCACCCCTCCACTTT
v_gene: TRBV5-5; j_gene: TRBJ2-7; abundance: few; d_gene: TRBD1; CDR3aa: CASSPGQGVAYEQYF; CDR3nt: TGTGCCAGCAGCCCCGGACAGGGGGTAGCCTACGAGCAGTACTTC
v_gene: TRBV27; j_gene: TRBJ2-1; abundance: NA; d_gene: TRBD2; CDR3aa: CASSPRRSLAGSNEQFF; CDR3nt: TGTGCCAGCAGTCCCCGGAGGTCGCTAGCGGGAAGTAATGAGCAGTTCTTC
v_gene: TRBV20-1; j_gene: TRBJ2-7; abundance: few; d_gene: TRBD2; CDR3aa: CSARDQTAGTSGSHGPYEQYF; CDR3nt: TGCAGTGCTAGGGACCAGACCGCCGGGACTAGCGGGAGCCACGGTCCCTACGAGCAGTACTTC
v_gene: TRBV12-3/TRBV12-4; j_gene: TRBJ1-5; abundance: NA; d_gene: NA; CDR3aa: CASRRGGSISNQPQHF; CDR3nt: TGTGCCAGCAGGAGGGGGGGAAGTATTAGCAATCAGCCCCAGCATTTT